Presented here are 29 T cell receptor beta chains from one specimen sequenced in a study of tumor-infiltrating lymphocytes in primary liver carcinoma. TCR beta cDNA came from about 470 ng total RNA, primed with a constant-region primer. It was through three nested multiplex PCR rounds of slightly modified ARM-PCR that TCR beta libraries arose. TRBV1-TRBV30 forward primers and a C-beta reverse primer were used in the first two PCR rounds, which each ran for around 10 cycles. TCRdb processed the multiplex PCR reads anew with MiXCR; each CDR3 protein has one entry. Among about 78,000 distinct CDR3 sequences listed, 71% were seen once. Scientists recovered RNA and DNA together from roughly 21-30 mg of unsorted bulk tissue. Specimen: liver tumor tissue from sampling region 4. Noted subset: tumor region T4, right-lateral pole. The receptor set was obtained from a woman in her sixties with primary liver carcinoma and hepatitis B virus infection.

With regard to this clonotype: The CDR3 does not close with the conserved phenylalanine or tryptophan, likely indicating a read error. The V call is TRBV6-1, the J call TRBJ2-3; 10 bases are shared with TRBD1. The J call may be in error: the DNA end matches TRBJ1-5 better. The CDR3 covers 16 residues. Germline CDR1 MNHNS, CDR2 SASEGT. CDR3 in amino acids: CASSGGTGTGADTQHL. CDR3 coding DNA: TGTGCCAGCAGTGGGGGGACCGGGACAGGGGCAGATACGCAGCATTTG.

This clonotype was detected once. The chain joins TRBV6-6 to TRBJ1-4; possibly TRBD1 for D (5 bases). Germline CDR1 and CDR2: MNHNY and SVGAGI (reference sequence). This CDR3 region has 14 residues. Trimming removed 10 bases at V and 8 bases at J, with 20 bases between. CDR3 sequence reads: CATNYGAAGEKLFF. As DNA, the CDR3 is TGTGCCACCAATTACGGGGCGGCGGGCGAAAAACTGTTTTTT.

The genes are TRBV6-5 and TRBJ2-7; either TRBD1 or TRBD2 may fit D (5 bases each). The CDR3 has 15 residues. V was cut by 6 bases and J by 2 bases, with 17 bases left in between. Germline V gives CDR1 MNHEY, CDR2 SVGAGI. The CDR3 nucleotides are TGTGCCAGCAGCCCCCGAGGGGCGGTAACCTACGAGCAGTACTTC. Its translation: CASSPRGAVTYEQYF.

Only a few counts were recorded for this clonotype. Mismatch with germline at one junction end may stem from a read error. The chain combines TRBV11-3 with TRBJ2-2; 8 bases are shared with TRBD2. This CDR3 comprises 14 residues. The germline gives CDR1 SGHNT, CDR2 YENEEA. In DNA form, the CDR3 reads TGTGCCAGCGGTGCGGGGGGACCGACCGCGGAGCTATTTTTT. This sequence encodes CASGAGGPTAELFF.

This clonotype was seen at least ten times. This rearrangement joins TRBV6-4 to TRBJ1-6; 8 bases map to TRBD1. The V and J ends lost 0 bases and 11 bases, in that order; junction bases with no gene match: 9. This CDR3 has 16 amino acids. Germline V CDR1 and CDR2: MRHNA, SNTAGT. This CDR3 reads CASSDSDRGFLTPLHF. CDR3 DNA: TGTGCCAGCAGTGACTCAGACAGGGGCTTTTTGACACCCCTCCACTTT.

On this clonotype itself: Compared with germline, one end of the junction differs, possibly owing to a read error. This chain joins TRBV6-5 and TRBJ2-1; 10 bases are a match to TRBD2. CDR3 length: 16 residues. CDR1 is MNHEY, CDR2 SVGAGI, per germline. The CDR3 protein is CANSYTTSGIPVEQFF. As DNA, the CDR3 is TGTGCCAACAGTTACACAACTAGCGGGATTCCAGTGGAGCAGTTCTTC.

A word on this clonotype: Mismatch with germline at one junction end may stem from a read error. The rearrangement joins TRBV11-2 to TRBJ2-7; possibly TRBD2 for D (6 bases). The CDR3 is 14 amino acids. CDR1 SGHAT and CDR2 FQNNGV come from the germline V gene. CDR3 sequence: CASIPQRAGDDQYF. CDR3 nucleotides: TGTGCCAGTATCCCCCAGAGAGCGGGTGACGATCAGTACTTC. The full variable domain, completed using reference TRBV11-2 and TRBJ2-7, is EAGVAQSPRYKIIEKRQSVAFWCNPISGHATLYWYQQILGQGPKLLIQFQNNGVVDDSQLPKDRFSAERLKGVDSTLKIQPAKLEDSAVYLCASIPQRAGDDQYFGPGTRLTVT.

This chain links TRBV29-1 with TRBJ1-1; tentative D call: TRBD1 (5 bases). Germline loops: CDR1 SQVTM, CDR2 ANQGSEA. The CDR3 extends over 17 amino acids. The CDR3 DNA is TGCAGTGTTCTCCTTCGGGGCAGAAGCCCCATGAACACTGAAGCTTTCTTT. As protein: CSVLLRGRSPMNTEAFF.

This chain connects TRBV7-8 to TRBJ1-1; D is uncertain. Germline V gene sequence: CDR1 SGHVS, CDR2 FQNEAQ. V shed 6 bases and J shed 1 base, with 12 bases lying between them. This CDR3 contains 14 residues. CDR3 sequence reads: CASSLRDGNTEAFF. The CDR3 bases are TGTGCCAGCAGTTTGCGGGATGGGAACACTGAAGCTTTCTTT.

On this clonotype itself: At one end, the junction sequence differs from germline, possibly due to a read error. The CDR3: CASSTPGTVNVQFF. CDR3 coding DNA: TGTGCTAGCAGCACTCCCGGGACAGTTAATGTGCAGTTCTTC. The genes are TRBV28 and TRBJ2-1; 7 bases align to TRBD1. The germline V gene encodes CDR1 MDHEN and CDR2 SYDVKM. CDR3 length: 14 residues.

In regard to this clonotype: With a much larger clone just one base away, this may be a read error. The rearrangement joins TRBV7-8 to TRBJ2-1; 7 bases match TRBD2. V lost 3 bases and J lost 6; bases outside the gene matches: 8. This CDR3 is 15 amino acids long. In germline, CDR1 is SGHVS, CDR2 FQNEAQ. The CDR3 loop reads CASSFARLALNEQFF. The CDR3 nucleotides read TGTGCCAGCAGCTTTGCCCGACTAGCTCTCAATGAGCAGTTCTTC.

This clonotype was seen only once. The V and J genes are TRBV6-6 and TRBJ2-7; D might be TRBD1 or TRBD2, each matching 5 bases. The V gene's germline CDR1 is MNHNY and CDR2 SVGAGI (reference sequence). The CDR3 consists of 13 residues. Trimming stripped 8 bases from V and 7 bases from J, with 18 bases between. The CDR3: CASGQTDEGEQYF. Here the CDR3 DNA reads TGTGCCAGCGGTCAGACCGACGAGGGGGAGCAGTACTTC.

This clonotype was found once. One base away lies a much larger clone, so this may be a sequencing read error. The chain links TRBV19 to TRBJ2-3; 13 bases fit TRBD2. The CDR3 extends over 15 amino acids. J lost 3 bases, V lost 6 bases, and 3 bases had no gene match. The germline gives CDR1 LNHDA, CDR2 SQIVND (reference sequence). DNA for the CDR3: TGTGCCAGTAGCGGGACTAGCGGGACTACAGATACGCAGTATTTT. Protein: CASSGTSGTTDTQYF.

Of note for this clonotype: A much larger clone differs by one base, so this may be a read error. V usage is TRBV7-9 and J usage is TRBJ1-1; possible D gene TRBD1, 6 bases. Trimming pared 7 bases from V and 6 bases from J, leaving 15 bases between. This CDR3 has 13 residues. Germline CDR1 SEHNR, CDR2 FQNEAQ (reference sequence). The CDR3 nucleotides are TGTGCCAGCACCCTGGGGGCAAACGCTGAAGCTTTCTTT. It encodes CASTLGANAEAFF. The variable domain in full, with the rest retrieved from reference TRBV7-9 and TRBJ1-1, is DTGVSQNPRHKITKRGQNVTFRCDPISEHNRLYWYRQTLGQGPEFLTYFQNEAQLEKSRLLSDRFSAERPKGSFSTLEIQRTEQGDSAMYLCASTLGANAEAFFGQGTRLTVV.

The chain has TRBV12-3 or TRBV12-4 and TRBJ1-1, with 7 bases identical to TRBD1. The CDR3 is 14 residues long. V shed 11 bases, J shed 4 bases, and the junction held 13 bases outside the gene matches. This chain's CDR3 is CAGSPRTGATEAFF. As DNA, the CDR3 is TGTGCCGGTAGTCCCCGGACAGGTGCCACTGAAGCTTTCTTT.

This clonotype occurred many times. The V call is TRBV7-8, the J call TRBJ2-3; possibly TRBD1 or TRBD2 for D (5 bases each). Germline V CDR1 and CDR2: SGHVS, FQNEAQ. The V and J ends lost 0 bases and 2 bases respectively, with 12 bases between them. The CDR3 contains 16 residues. Written as DNA, the CDR3 is TGTGCCAGCAGCTTAGCGGGGACGGGATCCACAGATACGCAGTATTTT. It yields the protein CASSLAGTGSTDTQYF.

This chain joins TRBV6-6 and TRBJ1-5; D not certain. The CDR3 loop spans 13 amino acids. The ends were cut back, 6 bases at V and 11 bases at J, with 17 bases in the middle. The germline gives CDR1 MNHNY, CDR2 SVGAGI (reference sequence). The CDR3 bases are TGTGCCAGCAGACAAGACCCCCTTTCGTCCCAGCATTTT. Translation gives CASRQDPLSSQHF.

Concerning this clonotype itself: Because the CDR3 is missing its conserved closing phenylalanine or tryptophan, this is likely a read error. It is unclear where the CDR3 begins or ends on the DNA, so no DNA is shown, and the CDR3 is as TCRdb lists it. V and J are TRBV4-2 and TRBJ2-1; TRBD1 was called by the table and not checked on the DNA. Germline CDR1 reads LGHNA; CDR2 reads YNFKEQ. Counting both end residues, the CDR3 totals 14 amino acids. The CDR3 is CASSQDRGDRVTFL.

With regard to this clonotype: Germline is not matched at one junction end, which may reflect a read error. The V gene is TRBV28, the J gene TRBJ1-1; maybe TRBD1 (5 bases). This CDR3 region has 12 residues. CDR1 is MDHEN and CDR2 is SYDVKM in the germline V gene. CDR3 loop: CASTRQNTDAFF. The CDR3 DNA follows: TGTGCCAGCACACGACAGAACACTGATGCTTTCTTT. Drawing the rest from reference TRBV28 and TRBJ1-1, the complete variable domain is DVKVTQSSRYLVKRTGEKVFLECVQDMDHENMFWYRQDPGLGLRLIYFSYDVKMKEKGDIPEGYSVSREKKERFSLILESASTNQTSMYLCASTRQNTDAFFGQGTRLTVV.

This clonotype appeared a single time. A much larger clone is a single base away; this may be a read error. A read error is likely, as this CDR3 ends without the conserved phenylalanine or tryptophan. V and J are TRBV6-5 and TRBJ2-6; perhaps D is TRBD1 or TRBD2 (7 bases each). Germline loops: CDR1 MNHEY, CDR2 SVGAGI. V was pared by 10 bases and J by 8 bases, with 24 bases between. There are 16 residues in the CDR3. Here the CDR3 reads CATAGGEISGSNVLTS. The CDR3 nucleotides read TGTGCCACCGCAGGGGGGGAAATTAGCGGGTCCAACGTCCTGACTTCC.

The J gene is TRBJ2-7, the V gene TRBV9, with 10 bases matching TRBD2. J was trimmed by 2 bases and V by 3 bases; bases with no gene match: 5. This CDR3 has 15 residues. Germline-derived CDR1 and CDR2 are SGDLS and YYNGEE. In DNA, the CDR3 is TGTGCCAGCAGCGAGTCAGCGGGAGGGACCTACGAGCAGTACTTC. Translation gives CASSESAGGTYEQYF.

This clonotype was seen more than once but under ten times. The rearrangement links TRBV28 to TRBJ1-6, with D perhaps matching TRBD1 (5 bases). The germline CDR1 and CDR2 sequences are MDHEN and SYDVKM. V lost 5 bases and J lost 8, with 16 bases in between. CDR3 length equals 15 residues. The CDR3 DNA follows: TGTGCCAGCAGTGTCCGGGACCCGGAAGATTCACCCCTCCACTTT. Its protein product is CASSVRDPEDSPLHF.

This clonotype appeared a single time. This may arise from a read error, as a much more abundant clone is one base away. The chain uses TRBV28 and TRBJ2-5; 11 bases line up with TRBD2. Germline assignment: CDR1 MDHEN and CDR2 SYDVKM. The CDR3 consists of 16 residues. Trimming took 5 bases from V and 4 from J; bases not matched to a gene: 9. In DNA, the CDR3 is TGTGCCAGCAGTACTAGCGGGAGTCGGGGTGGAGAGACCCAGTACTTC. Encoded protein: CASSTSGSRGGETQYF. The full variable domain, in which reference TRBV28 and TRBJ2-5 provide the parts outside the CDR3, is DVKVTQSSRYLVKRTGEKVFLECVQDMDHENMFWYRQDPGLGLRLIYFSYDVKMKEKGDIPEGYSVSREKKERFSLILESASTNQTSMYLCASSTSGSRGGETQYFGPGTRLLVL.

In regard to this clonotype: Mismatch with germline at one junction end may stem from a read error. The J gene is TRBJ2-3, the V gene TRBV14, with a possible D match to TRBD2 (5 bases). This CDR3 is 18 amino acids long. Germline lookup yields CDR1 SGHDN and CDR2 FVKESK. CDR3 in amino acids: CASCQLIARANSPDTQYF. CDR3 bases: TGTGCCAGCTGCCAACTCATAGCGAGAGCGAATTCTCCAGATACGCAGTATTTT.

Notes on this clonotype: The junction shows a germline mismatch at one end, possibly a read error. The chain uses TRBV6-1 and TRBJ2-4; 8 positions match TRBD2. The CDR3 is 19 residues long. Germline V lookup: CDR1 MNHNS, CDR2 SASEGT. In DNA, the CDR3 is TGTGCCAGCAGTGAAGAGACAAGCGGGAAGACTAGCGCCAAAGACATTCAGTATTTC. Its protein product is CASSEETSGKTSAKDIQYF.

On this clonotype itself: The germline gene is not matched at one end of the junction; a read error may be the cause. This chain links TRBV6-5 with TRBJ2-1, with D possibly being TRBD1 or TRBD2 (6 bases each). The germline CDR1 and CDR2 sequences are MNHEY and SVGAGI. The CDR3 totals 18 residues. The CDR3 DNA reads TGTCCCAGCAGTAACTCGAAGGGAGGAACAGGGCTACAGAATGAGCAGTTCTTC. This encodes CPSSNSKGGTGLQNEQFF.

This clonotype has at least ten counts. This chain uses TRBV5-4 with TRBJ1-5, with D uncertain. Trimming shortened V by 2 bases and J by 1 base, and 10 bases separated the two germline ends. The CDR3 totals 15 residues. CDR1 and CDR2 (germline): SGHNT, YYREEE (reference sequence). CDR3 loop: CASSLGPQSNQPQHF. CDR3 nucleotide sequence: TGTGCCAGCAGCTTAGGACCACAGAGCAATCAGCCCCAGCATTTT.

Worth noting for this clonotype: This CDR3 is missing its conserved last phenylalanine or tryptophan, likely due to a read error. The rearrangement links TRBV11-3 to TRBJ2-7; TRBD1 agrees at 7 bases. Germline trimming cut 1 base from V and 8 bases from J; bases unmatched to any gene: 11. Germline loops: CDR1 SGHNT, CDR2 YENEEA. The CDR3 runs to 15 residues. The CDR3 spells CASSLGRRQGYKQYL. CDR3 DNA sequence: TGTGCCAGCAGCTTAGGTCGGCGACAGGGTTACAAGCAGTACTTA.

Regarding this clonotype: An end of the junction does not agree with germline; a read error may underlie this. The chain uses TRBV11-3 and TRBJ2-7, with 12 bases identical to TRBD1. CDR1 and CDR2 from the germline V gene are SGHNT and YENEEA. The CDR3 covers 15 residues. CDR3 DNA sequence: TGTGCCAGCAGCCTCGGGACAGGGGGCAACTACGAGCAGCAGTTC. Its protein product is CASSLGTGGNYEQQF.